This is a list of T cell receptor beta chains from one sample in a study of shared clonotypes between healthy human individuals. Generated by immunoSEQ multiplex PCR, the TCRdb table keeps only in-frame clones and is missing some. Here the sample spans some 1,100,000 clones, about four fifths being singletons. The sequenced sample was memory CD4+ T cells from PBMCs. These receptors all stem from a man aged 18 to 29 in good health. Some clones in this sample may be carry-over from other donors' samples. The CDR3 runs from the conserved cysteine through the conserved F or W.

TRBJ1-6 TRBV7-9 CASSRSGGGSPLHF
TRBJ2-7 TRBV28 CASSLLTSGMYEQYF
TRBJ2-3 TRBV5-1 CASSLESGVADTQYF
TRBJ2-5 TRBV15 CATSRGPTGTIKYF
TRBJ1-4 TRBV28 CASNLNEKLFF
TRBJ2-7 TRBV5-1 CASSLAGWTSDSFF
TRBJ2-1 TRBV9 CASSPSGRGNSYNEQFF
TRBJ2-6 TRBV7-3 CASSRGTGANVLTF
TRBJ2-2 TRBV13 CASNSGGDANTGELFF
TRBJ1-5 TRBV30 CAWSVLGVMGNQPQHF
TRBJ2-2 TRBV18 CASSPPGQGTGELFF
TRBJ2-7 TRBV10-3 CAISGQDAYEQYF
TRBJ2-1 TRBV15 CATSNQRTAYNEQFF
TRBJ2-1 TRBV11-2 CASSSDWDSYNEQFF
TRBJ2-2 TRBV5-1 CASSLPSGDTGELFF
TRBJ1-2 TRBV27 CASSLPALAATPGYTF
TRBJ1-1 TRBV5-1 CASNLEGGYTEAFF
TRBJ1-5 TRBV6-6 CASSGRDRVRQPQHF
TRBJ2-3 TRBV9 CASSGLAGASIDTQYF
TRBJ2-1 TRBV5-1 CASSLTGGLNEQFF
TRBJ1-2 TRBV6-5 CASSFGASGYTF
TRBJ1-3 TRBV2 CASSDAGRPGNTIYF
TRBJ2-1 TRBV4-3 CASSQWTSGGTVTYNEQFF
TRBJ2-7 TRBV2 CASSEGLASYEQYF
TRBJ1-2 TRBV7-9 CASSLEGGRYTF
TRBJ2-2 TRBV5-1 CASSFRDSNTGELFF
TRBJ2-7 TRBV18 CASSPGTAPYEQYF
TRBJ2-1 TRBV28 CASSSLAGSSYNEQFF
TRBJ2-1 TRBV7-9 CASSLGLAGEDEQFF
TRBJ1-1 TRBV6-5 CASSYGIGEAFF
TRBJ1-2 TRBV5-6 CASSSSRTGQWGGYTF
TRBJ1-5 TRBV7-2 CASSPGLEGDQPQHF
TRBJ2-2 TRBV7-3 CASSPPGLAANTGELFF
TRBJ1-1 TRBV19 CASSIDPPDSANTEAFF
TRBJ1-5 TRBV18 CASSPGLKGQPQHF
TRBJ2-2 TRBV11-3 CASSPGGITGELFF
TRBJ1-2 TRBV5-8 CASSLAGSPNYGYTF
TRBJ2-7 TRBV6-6 CASSFSFEQYF
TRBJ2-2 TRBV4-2 CASSQEPAVLTGELFF
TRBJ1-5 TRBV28 CASSLQVGQPNQPQHF
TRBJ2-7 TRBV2 CASNPAVGGRVAEQYF
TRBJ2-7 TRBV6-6 CARGNRGLADPYEQYF
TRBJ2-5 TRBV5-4 CASSPGGAQETQYF
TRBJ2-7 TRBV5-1 CASSLVMGRDTGEQYF
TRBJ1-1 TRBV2 CASSELHANTEAFF
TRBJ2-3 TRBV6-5 CASRRLRTDTQYF
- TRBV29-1 CSVEVPGGLAGIYEQYF
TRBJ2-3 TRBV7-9 CASSLALAGVADTQYF
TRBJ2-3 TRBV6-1 CASSGTSGSSDTQYF
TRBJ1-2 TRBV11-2 CASSFTYYGYTF
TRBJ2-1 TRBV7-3 CASSSSPGEQFF
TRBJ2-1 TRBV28 CASSFGPYNEQFF
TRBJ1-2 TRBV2 CASSERTGGSYGYTF
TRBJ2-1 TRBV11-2 CASRDVGFYNEQFF
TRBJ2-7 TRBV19 CASSRGRYEQYF
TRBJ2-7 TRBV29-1 CSVEGGSGGSYEQYF